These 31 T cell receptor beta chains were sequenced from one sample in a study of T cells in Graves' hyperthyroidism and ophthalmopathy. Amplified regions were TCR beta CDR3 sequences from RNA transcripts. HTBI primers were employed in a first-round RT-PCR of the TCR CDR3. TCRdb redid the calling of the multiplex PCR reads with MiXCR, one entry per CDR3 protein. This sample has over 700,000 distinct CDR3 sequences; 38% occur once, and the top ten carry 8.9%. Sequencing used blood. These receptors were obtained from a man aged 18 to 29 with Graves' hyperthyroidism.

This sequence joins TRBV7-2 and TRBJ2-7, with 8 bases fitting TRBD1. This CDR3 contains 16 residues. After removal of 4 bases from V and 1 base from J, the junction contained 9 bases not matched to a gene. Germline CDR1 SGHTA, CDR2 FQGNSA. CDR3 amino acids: CASSSITGTGSYEQYF. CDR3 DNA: TGTGCCAGCAGCTCAATCACCGGGACAGGTTCCTACGAGCAGTACTTC.

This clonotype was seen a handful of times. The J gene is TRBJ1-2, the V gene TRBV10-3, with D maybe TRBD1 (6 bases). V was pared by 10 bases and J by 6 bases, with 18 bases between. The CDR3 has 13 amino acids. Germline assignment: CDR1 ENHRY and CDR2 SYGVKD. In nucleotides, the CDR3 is TGTGCCAGCCTGGGGGCTCCGGGCGATGGCTACACCTTC. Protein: CASLGAPGDGYTF.

CDR3 nucleotides: TGCGCCAGCAGAGGGACAGGGGCCCTGAGCACTGAAGCTTTCTTT. Translated, it gives CASRGTGALSTEAFF. The chain employs TRBV5-1 and TRBJ1-1; TRBD1 agrees at 10 bases. The V and J ends lost 5 bases and 4 bases, in that order; junction bases with no gene match: 8. The length of the CDR3 is 15 residues. The germline V gene has CDR1 SGHRS and CDR2 YFSETQ.

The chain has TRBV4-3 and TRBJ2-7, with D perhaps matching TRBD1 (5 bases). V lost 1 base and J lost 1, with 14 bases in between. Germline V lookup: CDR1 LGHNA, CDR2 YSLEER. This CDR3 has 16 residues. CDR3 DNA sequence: TGCGCCAGCAGCCAAGGGGTGGCAGGGTGGTCCTACGAGCAGTACTTC. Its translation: CASSQGVAGWSYEQYF.

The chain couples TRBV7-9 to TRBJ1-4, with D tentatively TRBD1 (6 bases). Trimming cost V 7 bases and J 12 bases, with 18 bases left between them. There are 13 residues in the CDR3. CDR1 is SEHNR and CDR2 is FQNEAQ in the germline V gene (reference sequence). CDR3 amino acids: CASIGGTMRELFF. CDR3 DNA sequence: TGTGCCAGCATTGGGGGCACGATGCGGGAACTGTTTTTT.

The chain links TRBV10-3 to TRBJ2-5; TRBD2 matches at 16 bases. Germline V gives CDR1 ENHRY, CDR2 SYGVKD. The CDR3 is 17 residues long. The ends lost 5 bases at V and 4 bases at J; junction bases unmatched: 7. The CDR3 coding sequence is TGTGCCATCAGTTCCGGGACTAGCGGGGGGGCCGGAGAGACCCAGTACTTC. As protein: CAISSGTSGGAGETQYF.

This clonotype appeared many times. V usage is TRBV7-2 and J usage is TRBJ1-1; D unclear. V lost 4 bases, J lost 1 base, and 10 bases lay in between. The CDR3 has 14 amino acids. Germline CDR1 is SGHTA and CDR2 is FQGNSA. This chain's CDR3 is CASSSGGQNTEAFF. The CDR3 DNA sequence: TGTGCCAGCAGCTCGGGCGGCCAGAACACTGAAGCTTTCTTT.

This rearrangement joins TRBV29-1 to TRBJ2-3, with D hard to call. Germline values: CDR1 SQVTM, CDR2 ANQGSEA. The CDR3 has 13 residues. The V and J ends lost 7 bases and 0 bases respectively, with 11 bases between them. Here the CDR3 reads CSGQVSSTDTQYF. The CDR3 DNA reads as TGCAGCGGGCAGGTTTCTAGCACAGATACGCAGTATTTT.

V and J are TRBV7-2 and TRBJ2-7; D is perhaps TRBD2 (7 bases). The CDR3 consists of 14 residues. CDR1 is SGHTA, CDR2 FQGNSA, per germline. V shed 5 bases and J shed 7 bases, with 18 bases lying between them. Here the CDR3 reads CASSLNPGGLEQYF. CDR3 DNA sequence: TGTGCCAGCAGCCTAAACCCCGGGGGGCTTGAGCAGTACTTC.

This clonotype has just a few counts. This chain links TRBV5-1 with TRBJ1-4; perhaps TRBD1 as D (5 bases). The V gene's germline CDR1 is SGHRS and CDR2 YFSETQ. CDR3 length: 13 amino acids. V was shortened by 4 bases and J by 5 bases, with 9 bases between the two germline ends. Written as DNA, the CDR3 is TGCGCCAGCAGCGGCAACAGGAATGAAAAACTGTTTTTT. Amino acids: CASSGNRNEKLFF.

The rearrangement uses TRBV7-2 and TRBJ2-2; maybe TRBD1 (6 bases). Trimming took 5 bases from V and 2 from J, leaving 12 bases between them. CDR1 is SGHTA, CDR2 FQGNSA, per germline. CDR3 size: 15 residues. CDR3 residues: CASSTLTGNTGELFF. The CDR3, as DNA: TGTGCCAGCAGCACGTTGACAGGAAACACCGGGGAGCTGTTTTTT.

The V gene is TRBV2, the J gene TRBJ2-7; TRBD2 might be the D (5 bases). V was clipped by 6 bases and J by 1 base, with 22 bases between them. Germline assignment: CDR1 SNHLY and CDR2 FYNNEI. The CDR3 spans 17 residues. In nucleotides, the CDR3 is TGTGCCAGCAGCTCGAGGGATGACCGGACCCCATCCTACGAGCAGTACTTC. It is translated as CASSSRDDRTPSYEQYF.

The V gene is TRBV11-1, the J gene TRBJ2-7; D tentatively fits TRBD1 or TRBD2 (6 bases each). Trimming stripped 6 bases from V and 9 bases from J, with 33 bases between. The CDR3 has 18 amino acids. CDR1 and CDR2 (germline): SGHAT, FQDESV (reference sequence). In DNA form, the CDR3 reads TGTGCCAGCAGTCCCCGAGCCAGGGGACTTACCACCCTACGAGGGCAGTACTTC. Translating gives CASSPRARGLTTLRGQYF.

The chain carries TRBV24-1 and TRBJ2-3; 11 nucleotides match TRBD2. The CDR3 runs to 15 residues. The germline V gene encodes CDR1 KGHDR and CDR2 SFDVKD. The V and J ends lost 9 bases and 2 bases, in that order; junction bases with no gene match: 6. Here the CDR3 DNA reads TGTGCCACCGCGATGACTAGCGGGATCACAGATACGCAGTATTTT. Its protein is CATAMTSGITDTQYF.

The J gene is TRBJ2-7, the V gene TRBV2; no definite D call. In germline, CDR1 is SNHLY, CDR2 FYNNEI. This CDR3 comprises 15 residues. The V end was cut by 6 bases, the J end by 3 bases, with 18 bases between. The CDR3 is CASSSTADLIYEQYF. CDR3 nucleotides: TGTGCCAGCAGCTCCACGGCGGATTTGATCTACGAGCAGTACTTC.

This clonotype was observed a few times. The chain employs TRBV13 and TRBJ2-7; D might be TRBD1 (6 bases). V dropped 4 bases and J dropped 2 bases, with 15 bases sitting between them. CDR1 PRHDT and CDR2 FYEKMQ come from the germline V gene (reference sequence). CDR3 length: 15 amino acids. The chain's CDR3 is CASSSRQEAPYEQYF. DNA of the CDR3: TGTGCCAGCAGCTCCCGACAGGAAGCCCCCTACGAGCAGTACTTC.

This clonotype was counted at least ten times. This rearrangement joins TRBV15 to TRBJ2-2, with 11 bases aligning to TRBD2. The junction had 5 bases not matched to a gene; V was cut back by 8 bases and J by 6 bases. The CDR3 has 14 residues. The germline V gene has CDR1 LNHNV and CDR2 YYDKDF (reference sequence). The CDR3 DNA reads TGTGCCACCGGGACTAGCGGTTTACCCGGGGAGCTGTTTTTT. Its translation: CATGTSGLPGELFF.

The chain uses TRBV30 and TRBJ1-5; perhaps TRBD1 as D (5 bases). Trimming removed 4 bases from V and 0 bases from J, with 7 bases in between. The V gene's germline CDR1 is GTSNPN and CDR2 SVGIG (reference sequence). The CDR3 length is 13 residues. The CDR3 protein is CAWTQGSNQPQHF. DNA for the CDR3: TGTGCCTGGACTCAGGGTAGCAATCAGCCCCAGCATTTT. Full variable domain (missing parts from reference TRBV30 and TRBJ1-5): SQTIHQWPATLVQPVGSPLSLECTVEGTSNPNLYWYRQAAGRGLQLLFYSVGIGQISSEVPQNLSASRPQDRQFILSSKKLLLSDSGFYLCAWTQGSNQPQHFGDGTRLSIL.

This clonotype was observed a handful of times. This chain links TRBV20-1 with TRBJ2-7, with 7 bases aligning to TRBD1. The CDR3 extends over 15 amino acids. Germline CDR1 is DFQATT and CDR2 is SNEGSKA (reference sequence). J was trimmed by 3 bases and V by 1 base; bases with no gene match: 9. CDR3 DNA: TGCAGTGCTAGAGTAGTCAGGACAGGAGGCTACGAGCAGTACTTC. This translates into CSARVVRTGGYEQYF.

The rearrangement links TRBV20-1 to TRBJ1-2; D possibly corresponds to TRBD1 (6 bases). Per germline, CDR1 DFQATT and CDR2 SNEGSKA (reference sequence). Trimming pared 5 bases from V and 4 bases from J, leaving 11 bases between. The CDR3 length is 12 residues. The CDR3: CSAEDSAYGYTF. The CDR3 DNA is TGCAGTGCTGAGGACAGCGCCTATGGCTACACCTTC.

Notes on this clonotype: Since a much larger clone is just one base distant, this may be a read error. In nucleotides, the CDR3 is TGTGCCAGCAGTGAAGCAAGGGAATCCAACTATGGCCACACCTTC. Amino acids: CASSEARESNYGHTF. The rearrangement joins TRBV2 to TRBJ1-2; D is undetermined. CDR1 SNHLY and CDR2 FYNNEI come from the germline V gene. The CDR3 loop spans 15 amino acids.

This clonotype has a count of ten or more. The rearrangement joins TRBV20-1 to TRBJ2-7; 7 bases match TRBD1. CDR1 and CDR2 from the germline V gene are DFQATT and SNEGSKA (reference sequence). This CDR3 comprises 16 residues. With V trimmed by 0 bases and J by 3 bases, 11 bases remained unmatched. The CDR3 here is CSARDVGGTVLYEQYF. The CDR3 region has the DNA TGCAGTGCTAGAGACGTCGGTGGGACAGTCCTCTACGAGCAGTACTTC.

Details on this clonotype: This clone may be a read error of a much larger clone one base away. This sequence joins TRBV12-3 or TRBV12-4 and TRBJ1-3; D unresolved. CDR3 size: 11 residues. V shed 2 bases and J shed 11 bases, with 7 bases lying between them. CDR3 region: CASSLLDAIYF. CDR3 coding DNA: TGTGCCAGCAGTTTACTGGACGCCATATATTTT.

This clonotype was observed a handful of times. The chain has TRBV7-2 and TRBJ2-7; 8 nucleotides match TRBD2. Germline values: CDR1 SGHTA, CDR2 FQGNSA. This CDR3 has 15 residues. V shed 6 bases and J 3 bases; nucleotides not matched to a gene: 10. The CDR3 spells CASRPYARGGYEQYF. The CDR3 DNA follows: TGTGCCAGCAGACCCTACGCCCGGGGGGGCTACGAGCAGTACTTC.

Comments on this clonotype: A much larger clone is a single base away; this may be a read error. The CDR3 DNA follows: TGCAGTGCTAGAGATTGGGCGAACACCGGGGAGCTGTTTTTT. Protein product: CSARDWANTGELFF. J is TRBJ2-2 and V is TRBV20-1; D is undetermined. This CDR3 contains 14 residues. CDR1 and CDR2 from the germline V gene are DFQATT and SNEGSKA (reference sequence). Between the trimmed V and J ends, which lost 0 bases and 0 bases, there was a span of 5 bases.

The CDR3 region has the DNA TGCAGTGCCCCGCTAGCGGGGGGCACAGATACGCAGTATTTT. Protein sequence: CSAPLAGGTDTQYF. This chain uses TRBV20-1 with TRBJ2-3; 10 bases are shared with TRBD2. Trimming removed 6 bases from V and 1 base from J; junction bases left unmatched: 4. The CDR3 totals 14 residues. Per germline, CDR1 DFQATT and CDR2 SNEGSKA (reference sequence).

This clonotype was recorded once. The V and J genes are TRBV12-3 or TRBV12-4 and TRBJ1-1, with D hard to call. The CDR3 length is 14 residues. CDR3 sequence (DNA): TGTGCTAGTGGTTTGCCCCGTAAGAACACTGAAGCTTTCTTT. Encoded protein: CASGLPRKNTEAFF.

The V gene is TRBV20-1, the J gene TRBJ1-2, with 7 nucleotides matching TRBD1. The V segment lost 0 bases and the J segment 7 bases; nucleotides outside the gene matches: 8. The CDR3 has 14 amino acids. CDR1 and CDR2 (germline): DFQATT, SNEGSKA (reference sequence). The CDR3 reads CSAREAGQSPGYTF. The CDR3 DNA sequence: TGCAGTGCTAGAGAGGCGGGACAGTCTCCTGGCTACACCTTC.

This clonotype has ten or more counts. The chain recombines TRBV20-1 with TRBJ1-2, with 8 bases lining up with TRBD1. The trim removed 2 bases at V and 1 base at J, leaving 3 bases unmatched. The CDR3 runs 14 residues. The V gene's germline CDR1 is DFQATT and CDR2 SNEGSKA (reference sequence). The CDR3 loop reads CSARNRGFNYGYTF. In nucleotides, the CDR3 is TGCAGTGCTAGAAACAGGGGGTTTAACTATGGCTACACCTTC.

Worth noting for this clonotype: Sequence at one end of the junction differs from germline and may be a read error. The CDR3 reads CTSSIGVTDTEAFF. For the CDR3, the DNA is TGTACCAGTAGTATTGGGGTTACCGACACTGAAGCTTTCTTT. The V and J genes are TRBV19 and TRBJ1-1; D remains unclear. Per germline, CDR1 LNHDA and CDR2 SQIVND (reference sequence). The CDR3 covers 14 residues.

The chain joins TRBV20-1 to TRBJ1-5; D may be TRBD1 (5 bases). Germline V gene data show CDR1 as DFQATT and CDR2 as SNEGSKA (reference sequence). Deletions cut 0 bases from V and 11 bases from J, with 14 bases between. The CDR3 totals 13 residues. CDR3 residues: CSARDRARTSQHF. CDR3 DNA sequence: TGCAGTGCTAGAGATCGGGCGAGGACATCCCAGCATTTT.